This note documents a single T cell receptor (beta chain) sequence. This specimen comes from a study of CD8 T cells in Susac syndrome. V was shortened by 5 bases and J by 2 bases, with 13 bases between the two germline ends. The CDR3 totals 14 residues. The RNA input was about 0.45 to 1 ug, and it was reverse transcribed with random hexamers. TCRdb independently ran MiXCR on the immunoSEQ multiplex PCR reads; one entry per CDR3 protein. The data contain about 120,000 distinct CDR3 sequences, about 93% of them singletons. The rearrangement uses TRBV12-3 or TRBV12-4 and TRBJ2-7, with D perhaps being TRBD1 or TRBD2 (5 bases each). Sequenced material: CD8+ T cells from PBMCs. This sequence originates from a human donor with Susac syndrome. CDR3 in amino acids: CASSGTDGPYEQYF. In DNA form, the CDR3 reads TGTGCCAGCAGTGGGACCGACGGGCCCTACGAGCAGTACTTC.